Below are 15 T cell receptor beta chains sequenced from a single sample in a study of early T cells in non-severe SARS-CoV-2 infection. Via MiXCR, TCRdb re-called the 5' RACE reads, giving one row per CDR3 protein. The table lists 85,000 to 120,000 distinct CDR3 sequences, roughly 13% of them singletons. What was sequenced was whole blood. The receptors here all came from an adult who was a healthcare worker with PCR-confirmed SARS-CoV-2 infection or an uninfected control (not recorded which).

The chain links TRBV6-5 to TRBJ2-4, with TRBD2 matching over 12 bases. Per the germline V gene, CDR1 is MNHEY and CDR2 is SVGAGI. The V gene end was trimmed by 7 bases and the J gene end by 1 base; junction bases not matched to a gene: 14. The CDR3 is 19 residues long. CDR3 nucleotides: TGTGCCAGCACCCCCCTGACTAGCGGGAGAGGAGTCGCCAAAAACATTCAGTACTTC. As protein: CASTPLTSGRGVAKNIQYF.

This clonotype was counted ten times or more. This chain connects TRBV20-1 to TRBJ2-6; 8 positions agree with TRBD2. V lost 6 bases to trimming and J lost 14 bases; unmatched junction nucleotides: 6. The CDR3 covers 11 residues. CDR1 DFQATT and CDR2 SNEGSKA come from the germline V gene (reference sequence). CDR3 region: CSAASGSFLTF. Here the CDR3 DNA reads TGCAGTGCCGCGAGCGGGAGCTTCCTGACTTTC.

This clonotype was seen only a few times. The chain is built from TRBV7-7 and TRBJ2-7; possible D gene TRBD2, 6 bases. V was cut by 0 bases and J by 5 bases, with 11 bases left in between. CDR3 length equals 14 residues. Per germline, CDR1 SSHAT and CDR2 FNYEAQ (reference sequence). The DNA of the CDR3 is TGTGCCAGCAGCTTAGCGGGCGCGGGGAACGAGCAGTACTTC. Protein: CASSLAGAGNEQYF.

This clonotype was seen ten or more times. V and J are TRBV18 and TRBJ1-1; TRBD1 aligns across 7 bases. CDR3 size: 17 residues. Germline V CDR1 and CDR2: KGHSH, LQKENI. J was trimmed by 1 base and V by 3 bases; bases with no gene match: 11. The CDR3 region is CASSPSVRGPGNTEAFF. DNA of the CDR3: TGTGCCAGCTCACCCTCGGTGAGGGGGCCAGGGAACACTGAAGCTTTCTTT.

This clonotype showed up just a few times. V is TRBV18 and J is TRBJ1-3; D unclear. V gave up 2 bases and J gave up 1 base, with 9 bases separating them. Germline V gene data show CDR1 as KGHSH and CDR2 as LQKENI. The CDR3 runs 15 residues. CDR3 DNA: TGTGCCAGCTCACCAGGGTTCGGTTCTGGAAACACCATATATTTT. Amino acids: CASSPGFGSGNTIYF.

In its sample, this clonotype was seen many times. The chain joins TRBV12-3 or TRBV12-4 to TRBJ2-1; 7 bases are shared with TRBD2. The junction had 13 bases not matched to a gene; V was cut back by 6 bases and J by 5 bases. There are 16 residues in the CDR3. The DNA for the CDR3 is TGTGCCAGCAGACCACCCCCTAGCGGAGGCGACAATGAGCAGTTCTTC. Translation: CASRPPPSGGDNEQFF.

The chain uses TRBV3-1 and TRBJ2-1; unclear D gene. Trimming stripped 6 bases from V and 5 bases from J, with 11 bases between. Germline values: CDR1 LGHDT, CDR2 YNNKEL (reference sequence). The CDR3 loop spans 13 amino acids. The CDR3: CASRYSRNNEQFF. The CDR3 nucleotides are TGTGCCAGCAGGTACTCCCGGAACAATGAGCAGTTCTTC.

This clonotype was found many times. The chain carries TRBV7-9 and TRBJ1-4; D ambiguous. The germline V gene has CDR1 SEHNR and CDR2 FQNEAQ (reference sequence). V was clipped by 4 bases and J by 0 bases, with 9 bases between them. The CDR3 extends over 15 amino acids. CDR3 protein: CASSSKRTTNEKLFF. CDR3 DNA: TGTGCCAGCAGCTCGAAACGGACAACTAATGAAAAACTGTTTTTT.

This clonotype turned up a few times. V and J are TRBV7-9 and TRBJ2-1; D unresolved. V shed 7 bases and J shed 7 bases, with 20 bases lying between them. CDR1 is SEHNR, CDR2 FQNEAQ, per germline (reference sequence). The CDR3 totals 15 residues. CDR3 in DNA: TGTGCCAGCACCTCTTCAGGCGCTAGTACAAATGAGCAGTTCTTC. Amino acids: CASTSSGASTNEQFF.

This clonotype was counted only a few times. The chain has TRBV20-1 and TRBJ2-1; 11 nucleotides line up with TRBD1. CDR1 and CDR2 from the germline V gene are DFQATT and SNEGSKA (reference sequence). The CDR3 extends over 19 amino acids. V gave up 1 base and J gave up 1 base; unmatched junction bases: 12. CDR3 sequence reads: CSARVGTGQGDGSYNEQFF. Written as DNA, the CDR3 is TGCAGTGCTAGAGTCGGGACGGGACAGGGGGATGGATCCTACAATGAGCAGTTCTTC.

This clonotype was picked up a small number of times. Here the CDR3 reads CSVGTNEQFF. CDR3 DNA: TGCAGCGTGGGGACCAATGAGCAGTTCTTC. The genes are TRBV29-1 and TRBJ2-1; D tentatively fits TRBD1 or TRBD2 (5 bases each). The CDR3 sequence is 10 residues long. V was clipped by 6 bases and J by 6 bases, with 6 bases between them. CDR1 and CDR2 from the germline V gene are SQVTM and ANQGSEA.

This clonotype showed up many times. The gene calls are TRBV6-2 or TRBV6-3 and TRBJ1-1, with a possible D match to TRBD1 (5 bases). The CDR3 extends over 15 amino acids. Looked up from germline, CDR1 is MNHEY and CDR2 is SVGEGT. V was pared by 6 bases and J by 6 bases, with 20 bases between. The CDR3 loop reads CASSPRSTGRPEAFF. The CDR3 DNA sequence: TGTGCCAGCAGCCCACGAAGTACGGGACGACCTGAAGCTTTCTTT.

The chain employs TRBV7-9 and TRBJ2-1; D may be TRBD2 (6 bases). The V gene lost 5 bases and the J gene lost 5 bases, with 19 bases spanning the gap. The CDR3 extends over 16 amino acids. CDR1 and CDR2 (germline): SEHNR, FQNEAQ (reference sequence). This CDR3 reads CASSPLPGLHDNEQFF. Written as DNA, the CDR3 is TGTGCCAGCAGCCCCTTACCGGGACTTCACGACAATGAGCAGTTCTTC.

The chain has TRBV2 and TRBJ2-7; a possible D gene is TRBD1 (6 bases). V shed 4 bases and J shed 3 bases, with 10 bases lying between them. Germline assignment: CDR1 SNHLY and CDR2 FYNNEI. This CDR3 is built from 13 residues. Here the CDR3 reads CASSVLRGYEQYF. The DNA of the CDR3 is TGTGCCAGCAGTGTCCTCAGGGGCTACGAGCAGTACTTC. Supplemented by reference TRBV2 and TRBJ2-7, the full variable domain reads EPEVTQTPSHQVTQMGQEVILRCVPISNHLYFYWYRQILGQKVEFLVSFYNNEISEKSEIFDDQFSVERPDGSNFTLKIRSTKLEDSAMYFCASSVLRGYEQYFGPGTRLTVT.

The chain is built from TRBV5-1 and TRBJ2-1; TRBD2 matches 7 bases. Trimming cost V 4 bases and J 6 bases; bases outside gene matches: 1. The CDR3 has 12 residues. Germline CDR1 is SGHRS and CDR2 is YFSETQ. CDR3 sequence: CASSGRGNEQFF. The CDR3 coding sequence is TGCGCCAGCAGCGGGAGGGGCAATGAGCAGTTCTTC.